Sequencing of this TCR beta chain was carried out in a study of T cell responses to AZD1222 COVID-19 vaccine (dated by TCRdb to 2020 to 2023). In the study overall: AZD1222 recipients whose second dose came at about 4 weeks and those whose second dose came at about 12 weeks were combined into one group, since spike-specific TCR depth and breadth did not differ between the two schedules. Trial participants were enrolled into age subgroups of 18-55, 56-69 and 70-plus years, which contained roughly 140, 27 and 60 TCR-sequenced participants, respectively. A total of just over 230 trial participants underwent TCR sequencing, of whom about 210 had received two doses of AZD1222 and approximately 25 had received two doses of the MenACWY control vaccine. What the work shows at the level of the full study, not this receptor alone: Spike-specific TCR breadth and depth rose significantly after two AZD1222 doses compared with day 0 and with MenACWY recipients. Conclusions about previously exposed vaccinees were limited because only five to seven AZD1222 recipients were SARS-CoV-2 seropositive at baseline. CD4 TCRs associated with the vaccine covered the entire spike protein, and the dominant responses were in regions 160-218 and 743-854. Reportedly, close to half of the unique spike-specific TCRs recognized epitopes lying outside the regions that are mutated in the B.1.351 and B.1.1.7 variants. Because no day 14 peak-response samples were available, the repertoires could be characterized only after the peak T cell response. In the small 56-69-year group, the increase in depth fell short of significance, most likely because of low power. Most participants were white British and females outnumbered males, and the authors suggested that clonal diversity may have been underestimated.

CDR1 and CDR2, looked up from the germline V gene (reference sequence), are LNHNV and YYDKDF. A distance of 10 bases separates the germline ends of V and J, which lose 0 bases and 8 bases respectively. Spanning cysteine to phenylalanine, the CDR3 consists of 14 amino acids. CDR3 DNA only is kept here, 42 bases in frame from base 1. The CDR3 regions of human TCRbeta chains were subjected to immunosequencing. Per the original workflow: Repertoire TCRs were matched against a reference library of SARS-CoV-2-specific TCRs generated with the MIRA antigen-specificity platform. Breadth was defined as the fraction of unique TCRs that were SARS-CoV-2-associated. Depth was defined as the fraction of total T cells that were SARS-CoV-2-associated. Each spike-specific TCR was assigned to its reactive spike region and to a CD4 or CD8 class using the MIRA data. Log10-transformed breadth and depth values were compared by one-way ANOVA with Sidak's multiple comparisons tests. TCRdb retrieved this table from immuneACCESS and kept in-frame rearrangements only. Not all clones are present; in checked studies, unresolved V genes account for under half, and no reason is known for the remainder. V, J and clone size reflect that table, while D and trimming were determined from the DNA. Present in this sample are about 150,000 clones, 88% of which were seen just once. Approximately 3.1% of the sample comes from the top ten.

As for this clone: Its antigen target is currently unknown. Base qualities are not recorded, but no much larger clone differs from it by a single base.

Reading the label with the study, this specimen's time point is: baseline before first vaccination. Samples from vaccinated people were obtained from the UK trials COV001 and COV002, which included a single-blind randomized controlled phase 2/3 trial of AZD1222 (ChAdOx1 nCoV-19) in healthy adults. For TCRbeta chain sequencing, PBMC samples were collected from trial participants at day 0 and at day 28 after the second dose. Sequenced material: peripheral blood, taken on day 0 of AZD1222 vaccination. The rearrangement combines TRBV15 with TRBJ1-4, with no confident D gene call. This receptor was obtained from an adult in good health. The CDR3 region reads CATSRDGTWEKLFF. The DNA is TGTGCCACCAGCAGAGATGGTACGTGGGAAAAACTGTTTTTT.